This T cell receptor (beta chain) was recovered during a study of vaccination effects on CD4 cells after COVID-19. Study-level information: Viral peptide pools were used in the ViraFEST assay to expand antigen-specific CD4+ T cells, and sequencing came afterward.

Trimming cost V 3 bases and J 0 bases; bases outside gene matches: 11. The CDR3 totals 18 residues. CDR1 and CDR2 from the germline V gene are KGHSH and LQKENI. CD4+ T cells were isolated after roughly nine days of culture. IL-2 medium was substituted for half the medium on days 3 and 7. Note on this clone: Its antigen is not known.

Sequenced by immunoSEQ multiplex PCR; TCRdb stores in-frame clones only, minus some. The sample consists of about 58,000 clones, around 80% of them appearing once. V gene TRBV18 combines with J gene TRBJ2-1, with 7 bases matching TRBD1. This clonotype originated in a human donor who received a COVID-19 vaccine. This specimen consisted of CD4+ T cells from PBMCs cultured without peptide, obtained before COVID-19 vaccination. CDR3 in DNA: TGTGCCAGCTCACCCCAAAGACAGGGAAGGAGCTCCTACAATGAGCAGTTCTTC. It translates to CASSPQRQGRSSYNEQFF.